This T cell receptor beta chain emerged from a study of T cell changes during pregnancy in multiple sclerosis. The repertoire was sequenced with immunoSEQ multiplex PCR; TCRdb's copy has only in-frame clones and lacks some. Among 17,000 or so clones, around 95% were seen once, and the ten largest hold roughly 1%. CDR3 length equals 15 residues. Per the germline V gene, CDR1 is SGDLS and CDR2 is YYNGEE. V was trimmed by 0 bases and J by 7 bases, leaving 14 bases between them. The chain uses TRBV9 and TRBJ2-1, with D unclear. The clonotype originates from a female donor with multiple sclerosis, enrolled in a pregnancy study. This sample comprised peripheral blood, obtained in the third trimester of pregnancy. CDR3 bases: TGTGCCAGCAGCGTAGATTGGAACACAGCAAATGAGCAGTTCTTC. It codes for CASSVDWNTANEQFF.